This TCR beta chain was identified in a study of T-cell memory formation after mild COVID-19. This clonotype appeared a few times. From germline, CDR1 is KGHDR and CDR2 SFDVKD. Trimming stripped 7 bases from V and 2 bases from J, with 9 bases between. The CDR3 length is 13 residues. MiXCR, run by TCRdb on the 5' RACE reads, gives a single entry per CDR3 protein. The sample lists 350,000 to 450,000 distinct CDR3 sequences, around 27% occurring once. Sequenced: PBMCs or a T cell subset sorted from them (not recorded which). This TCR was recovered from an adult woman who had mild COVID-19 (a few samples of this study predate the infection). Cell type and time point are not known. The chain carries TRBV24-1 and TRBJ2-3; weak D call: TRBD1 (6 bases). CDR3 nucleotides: TGTGCCACCAGAGGACAGTCCACAGATACGCAGTATTTT. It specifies CATRGQSTDTQYF.